This T cell receptor (beta chain) was obtained from a study of OX40 agonist ivuxolimab in advanced cancers. Study as a whole: Treatment of patients was with ivuxolimab, an agonistic anti-OX40 (CD134) antibody. Prior checkpoint blockade (anti-PD-1, anti-PD-L1 or anti-CTLA-4) was permitted; roughly 40% had it.

Only in-frame clones appear in the TCRdb table, and some are missing; sequencing was by immunoSEQ multiplex PCR. Counted here are some 65,000 clones, more than 75% occurring once; the ten biggest clones make up over 0.3%. Note on this clone: Antigen unknown.

General study results and limits: Expanded clones belonging to CD8+ T cells outnumbered, on average, those of CD4+. Some nonresponders also had low normalized T-cell clonal expansion.

The TCR sequence derives from an adult with an advanced solid tumor such as melanoma, head and neck, liver or kidney cancer. Sequenced here: CD4+ or CD8+ T cells sorted from blood, sampled in a trial of the OX40 agonist ivuxolimab.

The CDR3 reads CAISESLGLSYVSEQFF. The CDR3 region has the DNA TGTGCCATCAGTGAGTCCCTGGGACTGAGTTATGTCAGTGAGCAGTTCTTC. The gene calls are TRBV10-3 and TRBJ2-1; D might be TRBD2 (6 bases). This CDR3 is built from 17 residues. Trimming pared 0 bases from V and 9 bases from J, leaving 21 bases between. Germline CDR1 reads ENHRY; CDR2 reads SYGVKD.